A selection of T cell receptor beta chains follows, all from one sample in a study of shared T cell receptors in the human thymus. Using immunoSEQ multiplex PCR, the repertoire was profiled, and TCRdb retains in-frame clones only, with some absent. Of some 700,000 clones in the sample, approximately 88% were seen once. This sample also appeared in a second study, on human thymus T cells.

Sequenced material: thymocytes. Every receptor here comes from a boy in the first two years of life with a congenital heart defect. Each CDR3 is given with its conserved first and last residue. A D gene is named only where the DNA matches it firmly. The size of a clone is reported for some rows only, either as once, few or many, or as a class for expanded clones.

NA	15	TRBV25-1	TRBJ1-5	TRBD1	TGTGCCAGCAGCCCGGACAGGGGGGTCGATCAGCCCCAGCATTTT	CASSPDRGVDQPQHF
NA	14	TRBV6-5	TRBJ1-5	NA	TGTGCCAGCAGATCCTTGCAGGTTGATCAGCCCCAGCATTTT	CASRSLQVDQPQHF
NA	16	TRBV11-1	TRBJ2-1	TRBD2	TGTGCCAGCAGGCCTGGGCGGGAGATCTCAGGCAATGAGCAGTTCTTC	CASRPGREISGNEQFF
NA	15	TRBV11-2	TRBJ2-7	TRBD2	TGTGCCAGCAGCGCCCCGGGACTAGGACCCTACGAGCAGTACTTC	CASSAPGLGPYEQYF
NA	15	TRBV30	TRBJ2-7	TRBD1	TGTGCCTGGAGTGGGGGGGACAGGGCGTTTAGGGAGCAGTACTTC	CAWSGGDRAFREQYF
NA	16	TRBV7-2	TRBJ2-7	TRBD1	TGTGCCAGCAGCCCAGACAGGGTTATGCCCTCCTACGAGCAGTACTTC	CASSPDRVMPSYEQYF
NA	15	TRBV9	TRBJ2-1	TRBD2	TGTGCCAGCAGCGTCGGGACTAGCGGGATGAATGAGCAGTTCTTC	CASSVGTSGMNEQFF
NA	15	TRBV19	TRBJ1-5	NA	TGTGCCAGTAGTACATACAGAAATAGCAATCAGCCCCAGCATTTT	CASSTYRNSNQPQHF
NA	14	TRBV9	TRBJ2-1	NA	TGTGCCAGCAGCTCCTGGGACTCGTACAATGAGCAGTTCTTC	CASSSWDSYNEQFF
NA	13	TRBV10-2	TRBJ1-4	NA	TGCGCCAGCAGTGAGGGGAGAGGGGAAAAACTGTTTTTT	CASSEGRGEKLFF
NA	18	TRBV9	TRBJ2-2	TRBD2	TGTGCCAGCAGCATTGGGGGACTAGCGGGAGTGAGCACCGGGGAGCTGTTTTTT	CASSIGGLAGVSTGELFF
NA	16	TRBV19	TRBJ2-7	TRBD1	TGTGCCAGTAGTATAGCCCCGACAGGGCGCCCCTACGAGCAGTACTTC	CASSIAPTGRPYEQYF
NA	15	TRBV6-1	TRBJ2-1	NA	TGTGCCAGCATTGGGTTGGAGGGCCGAGACAATGAGCAGTTCTTC	CASIGLEGRDNEQFF
NA	16	TRBV5-1	TRBJ2-1	TRBD1	TGCGCCAGCAGCCCGGGGGCCGGGACAGGGCGGAATGAGCAGTTCTTC	CASSPGAGTGRNEQFF
NA	19	TRBV7-2	TRBJ2-7	TRBD1	TGTGCCAGCAGCTTAGTTCACAGGACAGGGGCCCCGATCCCCCACGAGCAGTACTTC	CASSLVHRTGAPIPHEQYF
once	16	TRBV6-5	TRBJ1-1	NA	TGTGCCAGCAGTTACCTGACAGGTCCTGAGAGCACTGAAGCTTTCTTT	CASSYLTGPESTEAFF
NA	13	TRBV19	TRBJ1-5	NA	TGTGCCAGTACGCAGTATAGCAATCAGCCCCAGCATTTT	CASTQYSNQPQHF
NA	15	TRBV4-3	TRBJ1-2	NA	TGCGCCAGCAGCCAAGACAGCGCTTTTAACTATGGCTACACCTTC	CASSQDSAFNYGYTF
once	15	TRBV28	TRBJ2-1	TRBD2	TGTGCCACCTTAGTTGGGAGGGCGGCCTACAATGAGCAGTTCTTC	CATLVGRAAYNEQFF
few	16	TRBV9	TRBJ1-1	TRBD1	TGTGCCAGCAGCCCCCGGGACAGGGTGGATGACACTGAAGCTTTCTTT	CASSPRDRVDDTEAFF
NA	16	TRBV7-2	TRBJ2-1	TRBD2	TGTGCCAGCAGCCTACTAGCGGGGGATTCCTACAATGAGCAGTTCTTC	CASSLLAGDSYNEQFF
NA	14	TRBV7-3	TRBJ2-5	TRBD2	TGTGCCAGCAGCGCTAGCGGGAGCGGGGAGACCCAGTACTTC	CASSASGSGETQYF
NA	14	TRBV25-1	TRBJ2-7	TRBD1	TGTGCCAGCAGTGAAGGGGACAGATACTACGAGCAGTACTTC	CASSEGDRYYEQYF
NA	14	TRBV30	TRBJ2-7	TRBD2	TGTGCCTGGAACGAAGCGGGAGGGTCCTACGAGCAGTACTTC	CAWNEAGGSYEQYF
NA	13	TRBV4-1	TRBJ2-2	NA	TGCGCCAGCAGCCTTTTCAGGGCCGGGGAGCTGTTTTTT	CASSLFRAGELFF
NA	15	TRBV7-9	TRBJ2-7	TRBD2	TGTGCCAGCAGCTTAGTTGGGGGGGTCAGCTACGAGCAGTACTTC	CASSLVGGVSYEQYF
NA	15	TRBV7-9	TRBJ2-1	TRBD2	TGTGCCAGCAGCCCAGGTACTAGCGGGACCCATGAGCAGTTCTTC	CASSPGTSGTHEQFF
NA	16	TRBV7-9	TRBJ2-5	TRBD1	TGTGCCAGCAGCCTCCTCCCGGACAGGGGGAGAGAGACCCAGTACTTC	CASSLLPDRGRETQYF
NA	17	TRBV27	TRBJ2-6	NA	TGTGCCAGCAGTTTCAGGGAAGGGCCCTCTGGGGCCAACGTCCTGACTTTC	CASSFREGPSGANVLTF
NA	16	TRBV5-6	TRBJ2-3	TRBD2	TGTGCCAGCAGCTTGTGGCGGGAGGGTAGCACAGATACGCAGTATTTT	CASSLWREGSTDTQYF
NA	15	TRBV4-3	TRBJ2-7	NA	TGCGCCAGCAGCCAAGATGCACCCGGGAACTACGAGCAGTACTTC	CASSQDAPGNYEQYF
NA	13	TRBV6-4	TRBJ2-7	TRBD1	TGTGCCAGCAGCGGGGACAGGGGTTACGAGCAGTACTTC	CASSGDRGYEQYF
NA	16	TRBV11-3	TRBJ2-3	TRBD2	TGTGCCAGCAGCTTAATGGCGGGAGATACCACAGATACGCAGTATTTT	CASSLMAGDTTDTQYF
NA	15	TRBV5-1	TRBJ2-7	TRBD1	TGCGCCAGCAGTGCCCCAGGGGGTTTGTCCTACGAGCAGTACTTC	CASSAPGGLSYEQYF
NA	15	TRBV18	TRBJ2-7	NA	TGTGCCAGCTCACCCACGGAGGGCGGAGCCTACGAGCAGTACTTC	CASSPTEGGAYEQYF
NA	16	TRBV11-1	TRBJ2-7	NA	TGTGCCAGCAGCCGCCCTAAGATAAGGGGCGAAAACGAGCAGTACTTC	CASSRPKIRGENEQYF
NA	16	TRBV7-2	TRBJ2-1	TRBD2	TGTGCCAGCAGCTTAGCTAGCGGGAACTGGAACAATGAGCAGTTCTTC	CASSLASGNWNNEQFF